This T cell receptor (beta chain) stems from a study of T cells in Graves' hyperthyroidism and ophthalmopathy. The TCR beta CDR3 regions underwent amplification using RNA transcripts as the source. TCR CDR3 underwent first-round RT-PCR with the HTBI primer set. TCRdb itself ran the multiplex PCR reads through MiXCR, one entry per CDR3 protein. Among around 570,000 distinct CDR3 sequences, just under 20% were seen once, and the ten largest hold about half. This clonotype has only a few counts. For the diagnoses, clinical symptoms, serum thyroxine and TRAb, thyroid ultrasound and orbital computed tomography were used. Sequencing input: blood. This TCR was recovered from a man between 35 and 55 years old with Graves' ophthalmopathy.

In nucleotides, the CDR3 is TGTGCCAGCTGGGGCATAGACTACACCTTC. Amino acids: CASWGIDYTF. This chain uses TRBV2 with TRBJ1-2; D is possibly TRBD1 (5 bases). The CDR3 length is 10 residues. V lost 8 bases and J 10 bases, leaving 11 bases between the germline ends. Germline V gene data show CDR1 as SNHLY and CDR2 as FYNNEI.